Given below is one T cell receptor beta chain in context. Its matching antigen is unknown. The data are from a study of shared clonotypes between healthy human individuals. Turning to the study itself: Plates per donor: three CD4 naive, three CD4 memory, two CD8 naive, one CD8 memory. Study-level results: A handful of donors showed sharing of about 4.7% of naive CD4 clonotypes.

This CDR3 region has 14 residues. Germline V gene lookup returns CDR1 SGHAT and CDR2 FQNNGV. V gave up 2 bases and J gave up 4 bases; unmatched junction bases: 3. Sequencing used immunoSEQ multiplex PCR; TCRdb keeps in-frame clones, though not all of them. The sample has around 1 million clones, over 75% seen once. The sequence was obtained from a man aged 18-30 years in good health. The sequenced material came from memory CD4+ T cells sorted from blood. Subset reported: CD45RA-negative fraction. The chain has TRBV11-2 and TRBJ2-3, with TRBD2 identical over 7 bases. The CDR3: CASSLRGGPDTQYF. CDR3 sequence (DNA): TGTGCCAGCAGCTTAAGGGGAGGGCCAGATACGCAGTATTTT.